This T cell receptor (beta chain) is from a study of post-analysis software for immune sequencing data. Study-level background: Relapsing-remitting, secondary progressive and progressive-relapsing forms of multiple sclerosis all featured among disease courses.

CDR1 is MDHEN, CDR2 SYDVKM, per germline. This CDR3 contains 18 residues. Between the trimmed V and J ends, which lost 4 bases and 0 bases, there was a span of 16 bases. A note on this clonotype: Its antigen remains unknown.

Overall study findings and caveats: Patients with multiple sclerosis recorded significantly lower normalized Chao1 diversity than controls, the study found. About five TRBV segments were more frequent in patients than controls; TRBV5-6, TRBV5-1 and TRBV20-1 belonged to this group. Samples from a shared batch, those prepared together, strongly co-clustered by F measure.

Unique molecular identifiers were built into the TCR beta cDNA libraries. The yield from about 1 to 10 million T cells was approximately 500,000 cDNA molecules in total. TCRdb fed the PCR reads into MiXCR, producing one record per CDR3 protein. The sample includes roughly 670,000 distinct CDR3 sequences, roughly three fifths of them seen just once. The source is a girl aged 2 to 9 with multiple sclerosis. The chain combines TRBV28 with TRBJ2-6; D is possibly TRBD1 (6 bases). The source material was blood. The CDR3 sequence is CASSSPAGATSGANVLTF. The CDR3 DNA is TGTGCCAGCAGTTCCCCGGCAGGGGCGACCTCTGGGGCCAACGTCCTGACTTTC.